This TCR beta chain is drawn from a study of T cell repertoires in aging, cancer and after chemotherapy. Peripheral blood genomic DNA, not sorted cells or RNA, was the template. Looked up from germline, CDR1 is SEHNR and CDR2 is FQNEAQ (reference sequence). CDR3 length equals 16 residues. Deletions cut 1 base from V and 0 bases from J, with 10 bases between. Study-wide results and caveats: Healthy donors lost TCR diversity with age mainly through richness, cancer patients through richness and evenness.

Points on this clonotype: The antigen remains undetermined.

Multiplex touch-down PCR with TRB-A/B primers amplified rearranged V-D-J TRB sequences. One entry per CDR3 protein, called by TCRdb with MiXCR from the multiplex PCR reads. This sample yields around 10,000 distinct CDR3 sequences, of which 38% are seen a single time; approximately 8.2% belongs to the top ten. The sample taken for sequencing was blood. This receptor was taken from a human donor in good health. V usage is TRBV7-9 and J usage is TRBJ1-3; perhaps TRBD1 as D (5 bases). The CDR3 sequence: CASSLDQGFSGNTIYF. The CDR3 DNA sequence: TGTGCCAGCAGCTTAGATCAGGGTTTCTCTGGAAACACCATATATTTT.